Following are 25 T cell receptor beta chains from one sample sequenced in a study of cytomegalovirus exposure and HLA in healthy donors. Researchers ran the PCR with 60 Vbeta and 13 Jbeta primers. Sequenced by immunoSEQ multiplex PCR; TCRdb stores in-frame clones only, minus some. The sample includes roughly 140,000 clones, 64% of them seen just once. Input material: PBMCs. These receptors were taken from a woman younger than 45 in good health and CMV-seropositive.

In DNA form, the CDR3 reads TGCAGTGCAACAACAGGGGCCGAGCAGTACTTC. Protein product: CSATTGAEQYF. The V gene is TRBV20-1, the J gene TRBJ2-7, with 7 nucleotides matching TRBD1. J lost 6 bases, V lost 6 bases, and 5 bases had no gene match. From germline, CDR1 is DFQATT and CDR2 SNEGSKA (reference sequence). This CDR3 has 11 amino acids.

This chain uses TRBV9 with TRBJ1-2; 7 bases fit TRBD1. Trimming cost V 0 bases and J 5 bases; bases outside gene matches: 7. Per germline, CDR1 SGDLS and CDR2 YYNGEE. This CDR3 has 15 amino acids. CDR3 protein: CASSVDPGQTYGYTF. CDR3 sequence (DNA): TGTGCCAGCAGCGTAGATCCGGGACAGACGTATGGCTACACCTTC.

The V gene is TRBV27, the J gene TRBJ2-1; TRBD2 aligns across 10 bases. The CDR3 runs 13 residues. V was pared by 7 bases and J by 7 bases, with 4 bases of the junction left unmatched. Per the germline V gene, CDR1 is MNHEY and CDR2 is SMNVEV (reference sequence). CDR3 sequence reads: CASNLAGDNEQFF. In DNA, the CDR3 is TGTGCCAGCAATCTAGCGGGAGATAATGAGCAGTTCTTC.

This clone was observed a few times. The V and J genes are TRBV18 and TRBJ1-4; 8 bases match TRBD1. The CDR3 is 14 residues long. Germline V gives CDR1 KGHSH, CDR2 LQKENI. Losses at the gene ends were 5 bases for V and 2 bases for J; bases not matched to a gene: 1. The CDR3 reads CASSDRGTNEKLFF. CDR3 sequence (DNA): TGTGCCAGCTCAGACAGGGGCACTAATGAAAAACTGTTTTTT.

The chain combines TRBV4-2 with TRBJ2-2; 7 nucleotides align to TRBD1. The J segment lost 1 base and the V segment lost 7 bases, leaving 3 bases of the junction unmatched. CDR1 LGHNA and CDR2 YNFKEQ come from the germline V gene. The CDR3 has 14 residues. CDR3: CASMRDRNTGELFF. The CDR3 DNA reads TGTGCCAGCATGAGGGACAGGAACACCGGGGAGCTGTTTTTT.

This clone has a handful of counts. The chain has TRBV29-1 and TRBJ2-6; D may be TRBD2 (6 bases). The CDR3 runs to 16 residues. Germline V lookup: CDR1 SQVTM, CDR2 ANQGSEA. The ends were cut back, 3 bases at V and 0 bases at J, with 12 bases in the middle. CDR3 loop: CSVDGGVNSGANVLTF. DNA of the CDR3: TGCAGCGTTGACGGGGGTGTGAACTCTGGGGCCAACGTCCTGACTTTC.

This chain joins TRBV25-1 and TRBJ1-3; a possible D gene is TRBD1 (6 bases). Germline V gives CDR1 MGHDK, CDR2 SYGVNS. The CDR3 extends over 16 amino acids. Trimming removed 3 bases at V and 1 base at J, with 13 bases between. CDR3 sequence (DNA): TGTGCCAGCAGTGATCTGGACAGTTCGTCTGGAAACACCATATATTTT. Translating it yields CASSDLDSSSGNTIYF.

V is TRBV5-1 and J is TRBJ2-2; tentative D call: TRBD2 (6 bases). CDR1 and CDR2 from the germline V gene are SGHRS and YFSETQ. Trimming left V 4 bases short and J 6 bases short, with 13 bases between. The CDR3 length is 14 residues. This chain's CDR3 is CASSGIPGAGELFF. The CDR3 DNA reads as TGCGCCAGCAGCGGCATCCCGGGGGCCGGGGAGCTGTTTTTT.

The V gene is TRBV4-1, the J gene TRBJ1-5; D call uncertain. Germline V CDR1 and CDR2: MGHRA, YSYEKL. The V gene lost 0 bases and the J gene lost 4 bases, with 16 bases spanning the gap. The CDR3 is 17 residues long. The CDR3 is CASSQDLGRGGNQPQHF. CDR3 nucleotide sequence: TGCGCCAGCAGCCAAGATCTTGGGCGGGGTGGAAATCAGCCCCAGCATTTT.

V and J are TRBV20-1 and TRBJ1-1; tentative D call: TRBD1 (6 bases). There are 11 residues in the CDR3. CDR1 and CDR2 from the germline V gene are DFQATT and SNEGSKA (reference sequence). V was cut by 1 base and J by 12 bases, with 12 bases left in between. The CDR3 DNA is TGCAGTGCTAGAGCAGGGGACCGGTCTTTCTTT. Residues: CSARAGDRSFF.

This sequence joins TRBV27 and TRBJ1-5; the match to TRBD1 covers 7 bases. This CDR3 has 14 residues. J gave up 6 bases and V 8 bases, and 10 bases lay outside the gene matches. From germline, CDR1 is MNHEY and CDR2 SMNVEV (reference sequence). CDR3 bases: TGTGCCAGCTGCCCTACAGGGGAAAGTCAGCCCCAGCATTTT. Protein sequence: CASCPTGESQPQHF.

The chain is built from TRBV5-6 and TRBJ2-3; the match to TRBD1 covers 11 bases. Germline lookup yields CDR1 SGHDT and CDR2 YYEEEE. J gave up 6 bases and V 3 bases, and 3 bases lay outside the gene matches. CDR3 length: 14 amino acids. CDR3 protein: CASSWDRGRDTQYF. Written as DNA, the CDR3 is TGTGCCAGCAGCTGGGACAGGGGGAGGGATACGCAGTATTTT.

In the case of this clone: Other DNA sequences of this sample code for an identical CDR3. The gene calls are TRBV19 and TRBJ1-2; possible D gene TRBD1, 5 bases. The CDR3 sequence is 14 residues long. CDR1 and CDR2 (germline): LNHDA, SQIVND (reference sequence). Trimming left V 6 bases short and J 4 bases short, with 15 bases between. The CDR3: CASSMVGLFYGYTF. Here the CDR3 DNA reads TGTGCCAGTAGCATGGTGGGGCTGTTCTATGGCTACACCTTC.

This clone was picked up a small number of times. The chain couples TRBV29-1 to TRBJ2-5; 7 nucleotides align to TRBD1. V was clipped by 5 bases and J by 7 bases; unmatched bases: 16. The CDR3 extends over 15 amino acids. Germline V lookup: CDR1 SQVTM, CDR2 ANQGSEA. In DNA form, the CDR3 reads TGCAGCGTTAGAACTGGGACAGTCGTCTTTGGGACCCAGTACTTC. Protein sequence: CSVRTGTVVFGTQYF. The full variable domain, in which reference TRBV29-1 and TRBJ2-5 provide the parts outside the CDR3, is SAVISQKPSRDICQRGTSLTIQCQVDSQVTMMFWYRQQPGQSLTLIATANQGSEATYESGFVIDKFPISRPNLTFSTLTVSNMSPEDSSIYLCSVRTGTVVFGTQYFGPGTRLLVL.

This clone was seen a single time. The CDR3 protein is CASRVLVNEKLFF. As DNA, the CDR3 is TGTGCCAGCCGGGTTCTCGTAAATGAAAAACTGTTTTTT. The rearrangement joins TRBV2 to TRBJ1-4; D is uncertain. The germline gives CDR1 SNHLY, CDR2 FYNNEI. CDR3 length: 13 amino acids. V was clipped by 8 bases and J by 5 bases, with 12 bases between them.

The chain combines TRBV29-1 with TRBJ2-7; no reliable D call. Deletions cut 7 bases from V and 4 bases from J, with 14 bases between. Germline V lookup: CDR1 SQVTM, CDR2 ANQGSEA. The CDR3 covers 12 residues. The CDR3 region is CSANAGLYEQYF. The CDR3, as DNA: TGCAGCGCCAACGCTGGGCTGTACGAGCAGTACTTC.

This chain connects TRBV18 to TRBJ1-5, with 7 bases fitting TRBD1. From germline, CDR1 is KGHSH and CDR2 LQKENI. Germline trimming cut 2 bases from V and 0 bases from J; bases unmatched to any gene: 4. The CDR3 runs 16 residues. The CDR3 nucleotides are TGTGCCAGCTCACCAACAGGGGTAAATAGCAATCAGCCCCAGCATTTT. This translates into CASSPTGVNSNQPQHF.

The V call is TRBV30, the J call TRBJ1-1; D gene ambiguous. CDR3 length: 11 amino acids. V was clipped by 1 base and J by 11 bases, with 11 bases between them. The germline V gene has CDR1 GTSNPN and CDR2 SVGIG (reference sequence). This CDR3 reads CAWSAKLRAFF. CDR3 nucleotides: TGTGCCTGGAGTGCCAAATTGAGGGCTTTCTTT.

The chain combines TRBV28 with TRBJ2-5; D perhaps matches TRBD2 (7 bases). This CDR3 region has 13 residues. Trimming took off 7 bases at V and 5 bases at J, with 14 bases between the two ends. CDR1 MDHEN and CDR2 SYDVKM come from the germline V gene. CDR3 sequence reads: CASITGRGETQYF. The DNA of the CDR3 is TGTGCCAGCATTACAGGGAGGGGGGAGACCCAGTACTTC.

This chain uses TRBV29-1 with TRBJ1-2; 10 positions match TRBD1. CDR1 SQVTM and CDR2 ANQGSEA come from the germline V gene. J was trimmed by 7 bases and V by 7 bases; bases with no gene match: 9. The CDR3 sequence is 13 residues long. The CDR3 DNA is TGCAGCGCGACCGGGACAGGGGTTTTTGGCTACACCTTC. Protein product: CSATGTGVFGYTF.

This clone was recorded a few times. CDR3 sequence reads: CASSSPREKATNYGYTF. CDR3 bases: TGTGCCAGCAGTTCCCCGCGGGAAAAAGCTACTAACTATGGCTACACCTTC. The J gene is TRBJ1-2, the V gene TRBV27, with D unclear. V lost 4 bases to trimming and J lost 0 bases, with 18 bases between them. Per germline, CDR1 MNHEY and CDR2 SMNVEV (reference sequence). The CDR3 sequence is 17 residues long.

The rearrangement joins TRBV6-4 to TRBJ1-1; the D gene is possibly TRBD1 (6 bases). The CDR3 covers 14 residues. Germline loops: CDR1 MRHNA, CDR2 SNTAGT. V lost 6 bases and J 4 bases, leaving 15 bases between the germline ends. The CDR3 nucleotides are TGTGCCAGCAGACCGGGACACCTGGTCACTGAAGCTTTCTTT. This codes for CASRPGHLVTEAFF.

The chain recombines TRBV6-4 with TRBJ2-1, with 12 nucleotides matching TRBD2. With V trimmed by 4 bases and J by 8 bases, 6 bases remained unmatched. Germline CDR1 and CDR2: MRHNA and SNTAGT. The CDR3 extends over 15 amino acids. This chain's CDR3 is CASSVLAGGRDEQFF. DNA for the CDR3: TGTGCCAGCAGTGTTCTAGCGGGAGGGAGAGATGAGCAGTTCTTC.

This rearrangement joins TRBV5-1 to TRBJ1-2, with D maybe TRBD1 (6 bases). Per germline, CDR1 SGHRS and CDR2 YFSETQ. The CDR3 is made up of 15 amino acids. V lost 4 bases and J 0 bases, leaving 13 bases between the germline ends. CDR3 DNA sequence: TGCGCCAGCAGCGGACAGACCAATGCTAACTATGGCTACACCTTC. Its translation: CASSGQTNANYGYTF.

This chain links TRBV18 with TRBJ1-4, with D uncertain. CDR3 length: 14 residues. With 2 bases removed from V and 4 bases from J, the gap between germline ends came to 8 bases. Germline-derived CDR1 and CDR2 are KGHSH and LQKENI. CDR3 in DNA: TGTGCCAGCTCACCAGCCGGGGTTAATGAAAAACTGTTTTTT. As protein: CASSPAGVNEKLFF. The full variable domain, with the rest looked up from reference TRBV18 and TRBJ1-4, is NAGVMQNPRHLVRRRGQEARLRCSPMKGHSHVYWYRQLPEEGLKFMVYLQKENIIDESGMPKERFSAEFPKEGPSILRIQQVVRGDSAAYFCASSPAGVNEKLFFGSGTQLSVL.